This T cell receptor beta chain appears in the sequencing data of a study of cytomegalovirus exposure and HLA in healthy donors. Notes on the study in general: In a later analysis, at a false discovery rate of 0.05, approximately 18,000 TCR beta sequences were associated with HLA alleles. Researchers reported in a later analysis that a missense DCLRE1C variant was tied to TCR beta V- and J-gene trimming. It emerged from a later analysis that several of the most significant clusters appeared to be linked to common viral pathogens. A later analysis showed TCR association rates differing by HLA locus, peaking at DRB1 and lowest at HLA-C.

For this clone: Its antigen is currently unknown.

13 Jbeta primers and 60 Vbeta primers were used for the PCR. Profiling relied on immunoSEQ multiplex PCR, and the TCRdb table lists in-frame clones only, not all of them. Found here are under 150,000 clones, roughly 76% of them singletons; the top ten hold approximately 4%. CDR3 length equals 14 residues. Germline CDR1 SGHVS, CDR2 FNYEAQ. The V end was cut by 1 base, the J end by 4 bases, with 10 bases between. The receptor's source is a man in his late teens or twenties in good health and CMV-seronegative. The rearrangement joins TRBV7-6 to TRBJ1-1; D perhaps matches TRBD1 (6 bases). The sequenced material came from PBMCs. For the CDR3, the DNA is TGTGCCAGCAGCTTAGGCAGGGGAGCCACTGAAGCTTTCTTT. It specifies CASSLGRGATEAFF. The full variable domain, rest sourced from reference TRBV7-6 and TRBJ1-1, is GAGVSQSPRYKVTKRGQDVALRCDPISGHVSLYWYRQALGQGPEFLTYFNYEAQQDKSGLPNDRFSAERPEGSISTLTIQRTEQRDSAMYRCASSLGRGATEAFFGQGTRLTVV.